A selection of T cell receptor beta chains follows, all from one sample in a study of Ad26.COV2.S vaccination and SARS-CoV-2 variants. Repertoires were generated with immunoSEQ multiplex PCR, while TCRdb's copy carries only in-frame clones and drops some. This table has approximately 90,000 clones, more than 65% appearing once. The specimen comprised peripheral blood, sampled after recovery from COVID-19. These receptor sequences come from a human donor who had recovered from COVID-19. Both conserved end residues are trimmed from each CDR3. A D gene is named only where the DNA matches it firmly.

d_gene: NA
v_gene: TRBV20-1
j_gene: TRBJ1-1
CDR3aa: SAVGNTEAF

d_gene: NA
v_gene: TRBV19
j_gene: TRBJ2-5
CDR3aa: ASSINYRETQY

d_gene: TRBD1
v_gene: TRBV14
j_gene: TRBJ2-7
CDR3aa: ASAPGQGFYEQY

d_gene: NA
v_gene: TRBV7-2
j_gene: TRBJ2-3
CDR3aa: ASSLDWWDTQY

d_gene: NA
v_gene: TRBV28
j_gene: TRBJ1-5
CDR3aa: ASSLHGRIPSNQPQH

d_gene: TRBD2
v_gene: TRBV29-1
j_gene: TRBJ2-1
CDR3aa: SVWLAGGPDEQF

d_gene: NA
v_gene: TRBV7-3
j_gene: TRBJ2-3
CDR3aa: ASSSQGPGTDTQY

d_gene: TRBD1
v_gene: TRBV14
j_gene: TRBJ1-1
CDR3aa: ASSFQGAYTEAF

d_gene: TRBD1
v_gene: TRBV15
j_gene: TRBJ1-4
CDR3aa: ATSRQLQGAANEKLF

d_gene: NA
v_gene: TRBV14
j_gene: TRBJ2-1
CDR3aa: ASSQVSGYYNEQF

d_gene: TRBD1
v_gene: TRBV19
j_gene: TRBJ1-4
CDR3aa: ASSLQGAGEKLF

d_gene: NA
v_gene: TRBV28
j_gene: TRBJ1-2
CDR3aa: ASSLRTPPLGYT

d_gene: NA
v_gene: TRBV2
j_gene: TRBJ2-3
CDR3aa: ASSERRPSADTQY

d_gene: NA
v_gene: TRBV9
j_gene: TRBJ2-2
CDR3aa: ASSADWGLNTGELF

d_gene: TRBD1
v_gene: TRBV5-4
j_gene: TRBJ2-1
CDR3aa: ASSLAGQGANEQF

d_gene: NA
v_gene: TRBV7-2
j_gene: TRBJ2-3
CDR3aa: ASSLRSLSDTQY

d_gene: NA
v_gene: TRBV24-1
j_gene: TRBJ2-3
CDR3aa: ATSETPGVGADTQY

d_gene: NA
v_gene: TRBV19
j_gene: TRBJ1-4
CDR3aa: ASSIQGFNEKLF

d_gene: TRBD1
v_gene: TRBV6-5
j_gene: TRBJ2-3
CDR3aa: ASSWGQGSRTDTQY

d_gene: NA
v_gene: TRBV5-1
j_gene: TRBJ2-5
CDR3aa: ASSGSDRGGTTTQY

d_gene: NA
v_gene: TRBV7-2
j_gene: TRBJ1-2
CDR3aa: ASSISGTAFRYT

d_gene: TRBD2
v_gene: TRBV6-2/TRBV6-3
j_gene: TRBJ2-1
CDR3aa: ASSAMTSVHNEQF

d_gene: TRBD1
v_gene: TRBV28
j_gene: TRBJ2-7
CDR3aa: ASSSPGQGGLAYEQY

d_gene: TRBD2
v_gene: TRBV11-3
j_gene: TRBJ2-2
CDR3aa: ASSLEGTSGLELF

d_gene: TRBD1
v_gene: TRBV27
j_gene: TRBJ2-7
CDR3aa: ASSFLDRGAHEQY

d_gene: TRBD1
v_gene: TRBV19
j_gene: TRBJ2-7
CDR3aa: ASSIGPRGHYEQY

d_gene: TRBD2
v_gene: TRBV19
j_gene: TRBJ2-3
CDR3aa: ASSNLAGVTDTQY

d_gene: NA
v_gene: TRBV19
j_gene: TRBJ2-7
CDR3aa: ASSIFLANNEQY

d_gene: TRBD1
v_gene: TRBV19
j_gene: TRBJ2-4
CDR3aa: ASSPRDSYPRDTQY

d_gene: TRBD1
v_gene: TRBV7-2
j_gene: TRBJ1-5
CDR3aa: ASSPRQGSGNQPQH

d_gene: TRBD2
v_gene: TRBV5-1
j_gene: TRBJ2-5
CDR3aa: ASSPALFTSGWETQY

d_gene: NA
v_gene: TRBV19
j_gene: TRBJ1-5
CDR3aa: ASSIRGGIQPQH

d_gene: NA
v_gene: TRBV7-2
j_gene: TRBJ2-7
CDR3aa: ASSLIGEPGSYEQY

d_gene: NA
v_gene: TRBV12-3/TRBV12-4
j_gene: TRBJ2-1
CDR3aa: ASSLGSYNEQF

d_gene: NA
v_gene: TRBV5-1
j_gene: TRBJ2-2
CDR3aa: ASSYDRMGTGELF

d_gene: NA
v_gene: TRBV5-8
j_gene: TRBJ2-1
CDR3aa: ASRGRGEQF

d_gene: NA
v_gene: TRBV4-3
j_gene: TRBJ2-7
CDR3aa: ASSRGTGGNYEQY

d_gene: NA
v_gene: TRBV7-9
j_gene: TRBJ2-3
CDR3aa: ASSLWGADTQY

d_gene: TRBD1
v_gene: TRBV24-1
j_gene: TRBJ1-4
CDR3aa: ATSGRGTGEEEKLF